These T cell receptor beta chains were read from a single sample in a study of shared clonotypes between healthy human individuals. TCRdb's copy holds only in-frame clones and misses some; the assay was immunoSEQ multiplex PCR. This table holds about half a million clones, less than 80% found once. The material sequenced was PBMCs. These receptors all come from a woman aged 40 to 50 in good health. Some clones in this sample may be carry-over from other donors' samples. Each CDR3 is given with its conserved first and last residue. A D gene is named only where the DNA matches it firmly. Clone sizes are given selectively: once, few, many, or a class where the clone is expanded.

TRBJ1-4 NA NA TRBV5-1 TGCGCCAGCAGCTTGGGACAGACTTTTAATGAAAAACTGTTTTTT CASSLGQTFNEKLFF
TRBJ2-7 NA TRBD1 TRBV11-2 TGTGCCAGCAGCTTGGGGACAGGGGGCCTCTCCTACGAGCAGTACTTC CASSLGTGGLSYEQYF
TRBJ2-7 once NA TRBV5-6 TGTGCCAGCAGCTTGTTAGGTCCGACAGACTACGAGCAGTACTTC CASSLLGPTDYEQYF
TRBJ1-1 NA NA TRBV4-1 TGCGCCAGCAGCCCTATCCAGGGGCGCGGGACTGAAGCTTTCTTT CASSPIQGRGTEAFF
TRBJ2-1 NA NA TRBV6-5 TGTGCCAGCAGTTACTCACCCGTCCCCTACAATGAGCAGTTCTTC CASSYSPVPYNEQFF
TRBJ1-2 NA TRBD1 TRBV10-3 TGTGCCATCAGTGATAACAGGGGGCGCGGGGACTATGGCTACACCTTC CAISDNRGRGDYGYTF
TRBJ2-3 once TRBD2 TRBV4-2 TGTGCCAGCAGCCAAGTTCAGCGGGAGCTCAGCACAGATACGCAGTATTTT CASSQVQRELSTDTQYF
TRBJ2-7 NA NA TRBV11-2 TGTGCCAGCAGCTCCAGGGGCATCACGGGCTACGAGCAGTACTTC CASSSRGITGYEQYF
TRBJ2-1 NA TRBD1 TRBV11-3 TGTGCCAGCAGCCCAGGGGACAGGGGGGGTTACAATGAGCAGTTCTTC CASSPGDRGGYNEQFF
TRBJ1-1 many TRBD1 TRBV10-3 TGTGCCATCACCAGGGACAGGGGGGAAGCAGCTTTCTTT CAITRDRGEAAFF
TRBJ2-2 NA NA TRBV7-3 TGTGCCAGCAGCCCCTTAGCGGTTACGAACACCGGGGAGCTGTTTTTT CASSPLAVTNTGELFF
TRBJ2-7 NA NA TRBV28 TGTGCCAGCAGTCAACGGACCTCCTACGAGCAGTACTTC CASSQRTSYEQYF
TRBJ2-3 NA TRBD2 TRBV2 TGTGCCAGCAACCCGACTAGCGGGGGCGATACGCAGTATTTT CASNPTSGGDTQYF
TRBJ2-2 NA NA TRBV19 TGCGCCAGTAGTATGATGGGAGAACGTCCCGGGGAGCTGTTTTTT CASSMMGERPGELFF
TRBJ2-7 NA NA TRBV30 TGTGCCTGGAGTGTACAATTAGTTGCCTACGAGCAGTACTTC CAWSVQLVAYEQYF
TRBJ1-1 NA NA TRBV5-6 TGTGCCAGCAGCGGTCGGCGAAACATGAACACTGAAGCTTTCTTT CASSGRRNMNTEAFF
TRBJ2-1 NA TRBD2 TRBV9 TGTGCCAGCAGCGTATCTAGCGGGAGCTCCTACAATGAGCAGTTCTTC CASSVSSGSSYNEQFF
TRBJ2-2 NA NA TRBV5-1 TGCGCCAGCAGCTTGGTATCGTTCGGAACCGGGGAGCTGTTTTTT CASSLVSFGTGELFF
TRBJ2-7 NA NA TRBV2 TGTGCCAGCAGACGCAGGTTAGGGGGGACTTCCTACGAGCAGTACTTC CASRRRLGGTSYEQYF
TRBJ2-2 NA TRBD2 TRBV9 TGTGCCAGCAGCACCCCTAGCGGAAACACCGGGGAGCTGTTTTTT CASSTPSGNTGELFF
TRBJ2-7 NA TRBD2 TRBV9 TGTGCCAGCAGCCCGGGACTACTCTCCTACGAGCAGTACTTC CASSPGLLSYEQYF
TRBJ2-1 once TRBD2 TRBV29-1 TGCAGCGCTCTCCCCCGGACTAGCGGGTCCTACAATGAGCAGTTCTTC CSALPRTSGSYNEQFF
TRBJ2-2 once NA TRBV5-1 TGCGCCAGCAGCTCCCTGACACACTCGAACACCGGGGAGCTGTTTTTT CASSSLTHSNTGELFF
TRBJ2-3 NA NA TRBV2 TGTGCCAGCAGTGAAGCGCTTTGGCGGGACACAGATACGCAGTATTTT CASSEALWRDTDTQYF
TRBJ2-2 NA TRBD2 TRBV11-3 TGTGCCAGCAGCCCGAGCGGGAGTAAGAACACCGGGGAGCTGTTTTTT CASSPSGSKNTGELFF
TRBJ1-5 NA NA TRBV5-1 TGCGCCAGCAGCTCCGACGGGAACGAGGATCAGCCCCAGCATTTT CASSSDGNEDQPQHF
TRBJ2-7 NA NA TRBV10-3 TGTGCCATCAGTGATTTAACGGGTCATGAGCAGTACTTC CAISDLTGHEQYF
TRBJ2-7 NA NA TRBV14 TGTGCCAGCAGCCGATTCGGGACGAATTACTACGAGCAGTACTTC CASSRFGTNYYEQYF
TRBJ1-3 NA NA TRBV2 TGTGCCAGCAGTGAAGCGGGCAGGGAAAGCACCATATATTTT CASSEAGRESTIYF
TRBJ2-5 once NA TRBV18 TGTGCCAGCAACCGTAGGGAGATCCGAGAGACCCAGTACTTC CASNRREIRETQYF
TRBJ2-3 NA NA TRBV19 TGTGCCAGTAGTATAGATTACACAGATACGCAGTATTTT CASSIDYTDTQYF
TRBJ2-1 NA NA TRBV5-1 TGCGCCAGCAGCTTAAACAGAAATGAGCAGTTCTTC CASSLNRNEQFF
TRBJ2-1 once NA TRBV6-6 TGTGCCAGCAGTTACTCGATTCCGGGAGTCGACAATGAGCAGTTCTTC CASSYSIPGVDNEQFF
TRBJ1-4 few NA TRBV5-1 TGCGCCAGCAGCTTGGGGCAGGCGCGCAATAATGAAAAACTGTTTTTT CASSLGQARNNEKLFF
TRBJ1-4 NA NA TRBV2 TGTGCCAGCAGTGGGGCGGAATTCCGAAAATTGGTGTTTTTT CASSGAEFRKLVFF
TRBJ2-7 NA NA TRBV10-3 TGTGCCATCAGTGAGAGGGGGGCCCACGAGCAGTACTTC CAISERGAHEQYF
TRBJ2-2 NA NA TRBV14 TGTGCCAGCAGCCGGCGTCTGGTGACCGGGGAGCTGTTTTTT CASSRRLVTGELFF